This T cell receptor beta chain was profiled in a study of radiotherapy plus CTLA-4 blockade in lung cancer. Study outcomes and limitations: Tumor-origin TCR clones grew in blood after radiotherapy plus ipilimumab.

Trimming cost V 4 bases and J 6 bases; bases outside gene matches: 7. From germline, CDR1 is MNHNS and CDR2 SASEGT. The CDR3 is made up of 16 amino acids. Assay used: immunoSEQ multiplex PCR; TCRdb lists only in-frame clones, some missing. Of some 90,000 clones listed, less than 90% are singletons. With regard to this clone: The antigen is unknown.

People whose metastatic non-small-cell lung cancer was chemo-refractory got focal radiation along with CTLA-4 blockade by ipilimumab. This receptor was identified in a human donor with non-small cell lung cancer who had stable disease on radiotherapy plus ipilimumab. The chain joins TRBV6-1 to TRBJ2-1; 12 bases map to TRBD1. The material was peripheral blood, obtained from a patient treated with radiotherapy plus ipilimumab. The CDR3 DNA follows: TGTGCCAGCAGTGCTCCGGGACAGGGGGCGTTCAATGAGCAGTTCTTC. Translation: CASSAPGQGAFNEQFF.